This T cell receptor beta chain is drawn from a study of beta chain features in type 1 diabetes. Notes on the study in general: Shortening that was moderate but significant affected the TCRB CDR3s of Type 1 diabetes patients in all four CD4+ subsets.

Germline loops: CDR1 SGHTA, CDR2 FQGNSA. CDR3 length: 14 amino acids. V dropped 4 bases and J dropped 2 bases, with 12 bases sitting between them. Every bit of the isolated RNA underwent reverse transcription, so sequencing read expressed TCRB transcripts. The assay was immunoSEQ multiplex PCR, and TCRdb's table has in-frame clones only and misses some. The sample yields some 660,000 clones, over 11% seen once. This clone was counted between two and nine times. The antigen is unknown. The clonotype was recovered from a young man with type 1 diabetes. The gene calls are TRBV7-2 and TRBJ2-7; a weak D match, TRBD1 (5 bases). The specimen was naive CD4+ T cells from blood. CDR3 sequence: CASSSQRGTYEQYF. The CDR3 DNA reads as TGTGCCAGCAGCTCGCAAAGGGGTACCTACGAGCAGTACTTC.